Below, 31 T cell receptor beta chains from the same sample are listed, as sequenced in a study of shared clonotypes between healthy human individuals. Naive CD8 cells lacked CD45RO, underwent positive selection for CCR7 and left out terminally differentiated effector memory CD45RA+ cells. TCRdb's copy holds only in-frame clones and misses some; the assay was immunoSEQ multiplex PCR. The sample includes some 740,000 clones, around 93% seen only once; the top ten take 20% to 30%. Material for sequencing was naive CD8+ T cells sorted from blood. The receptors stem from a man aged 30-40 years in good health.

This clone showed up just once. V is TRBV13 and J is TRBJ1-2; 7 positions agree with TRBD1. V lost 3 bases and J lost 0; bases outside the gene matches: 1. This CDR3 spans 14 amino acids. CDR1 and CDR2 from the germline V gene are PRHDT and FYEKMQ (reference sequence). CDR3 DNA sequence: TGTGCCAGCAGCTTCAGGGGGGCTAACTATGGCTACACCTTC. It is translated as CASSFRGANYGYTF.

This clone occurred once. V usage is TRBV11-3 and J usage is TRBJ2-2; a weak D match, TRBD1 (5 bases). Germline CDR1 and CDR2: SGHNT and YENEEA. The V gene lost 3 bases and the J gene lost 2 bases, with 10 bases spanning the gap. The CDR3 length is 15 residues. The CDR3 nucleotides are TGTGCCAGCAGCTTGGGGCCGAGTAACACCGGGGAGCTGTTTTTT. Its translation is CASSLGPSNTGELFF.

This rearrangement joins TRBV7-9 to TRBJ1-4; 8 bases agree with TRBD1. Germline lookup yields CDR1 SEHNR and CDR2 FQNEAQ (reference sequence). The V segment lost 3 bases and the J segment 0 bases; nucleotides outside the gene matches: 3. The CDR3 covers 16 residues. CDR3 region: CASSFGQGATNEKLFF. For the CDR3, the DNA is TGTGCCAGCAGCTTCGGACAGGGTGCAACTAATGAAAAACTGTTTTTT.

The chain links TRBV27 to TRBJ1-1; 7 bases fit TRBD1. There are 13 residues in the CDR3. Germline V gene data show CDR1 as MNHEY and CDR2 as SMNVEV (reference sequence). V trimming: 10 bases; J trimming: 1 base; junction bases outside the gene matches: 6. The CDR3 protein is CATSGQTNTEAFF. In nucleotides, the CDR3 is TGTGCCACATCGGGACAGACGAACACTGAAGCTTTCTTT.

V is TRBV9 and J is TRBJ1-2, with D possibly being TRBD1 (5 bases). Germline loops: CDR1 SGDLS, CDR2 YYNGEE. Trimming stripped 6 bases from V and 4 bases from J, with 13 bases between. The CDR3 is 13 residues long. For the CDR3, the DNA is TGTGCCAGCACCGGGGGACCAGTCTATGGCTACACCTTC. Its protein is CASTGGPVYGYTF.

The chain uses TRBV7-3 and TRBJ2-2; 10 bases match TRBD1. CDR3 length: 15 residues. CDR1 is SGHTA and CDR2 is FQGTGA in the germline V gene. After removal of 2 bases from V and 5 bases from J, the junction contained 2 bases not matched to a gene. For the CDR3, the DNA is TGTGCCAGCAGCTTATGGACAGGGGGTACCGGGGAGCTGTTTTTT. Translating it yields CASSLWTGGTGELFF.

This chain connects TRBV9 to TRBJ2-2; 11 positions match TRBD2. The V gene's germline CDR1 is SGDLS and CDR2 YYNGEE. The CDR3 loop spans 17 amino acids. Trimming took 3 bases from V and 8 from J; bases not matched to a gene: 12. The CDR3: CASSGDGTSGPWGELFF. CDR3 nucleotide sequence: TGTGCCAGCAGCGGAGACGGGACTAGCGGTCCTTGGGGGGAGCTGTTTTTT.

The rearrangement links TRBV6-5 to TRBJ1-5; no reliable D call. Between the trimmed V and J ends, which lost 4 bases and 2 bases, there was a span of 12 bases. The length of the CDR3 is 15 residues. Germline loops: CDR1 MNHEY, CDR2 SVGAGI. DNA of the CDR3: TGTGCCAGCAGTTTAGAAACCCGCGGCAATCAGCCCCAGCATTTT. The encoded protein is CASSLETRGNQPQHF.

The CDR3 DNA reads as TGTGCCAGCAGCTTAGGGCCCGGACAGGACGATAACTATGGCTACACCTTC. It yields the protein CASSLGPGQDDNYGYTF. The chain is built from TRBV7-8 and TRBJ1-2, with TRBD1 matching over 7 bases. CDR3 length: 17 residues. Germline-derived CDR1 and CDR2 are SGHVS and FQNEAQ. J was trimmed by 1 base and V by 1 base; bases with no gene match: 9.

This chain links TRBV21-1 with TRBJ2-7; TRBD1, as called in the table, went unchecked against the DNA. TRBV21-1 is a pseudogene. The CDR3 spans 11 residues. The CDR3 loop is CASRQGYEQYF. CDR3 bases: TGTGCCAGTCGACAGGGCTACGAGCAGTACTTC.

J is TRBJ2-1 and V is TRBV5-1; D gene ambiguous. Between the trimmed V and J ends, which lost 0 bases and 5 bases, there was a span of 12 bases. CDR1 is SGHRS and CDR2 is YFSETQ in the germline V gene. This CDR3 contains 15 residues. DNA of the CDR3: TGCGCCAGCAGCTTGGATGGGCCCCGGAACAATGAGCAGTTCTTC. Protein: CASSLDGPRNNEQFF.

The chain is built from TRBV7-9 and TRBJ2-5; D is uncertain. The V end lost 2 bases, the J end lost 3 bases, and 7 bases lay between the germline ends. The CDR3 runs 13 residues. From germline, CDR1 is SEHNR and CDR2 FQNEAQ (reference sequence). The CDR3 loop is CASSLPQKETQYF. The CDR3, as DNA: TGTGCCAGCAGCTTACCACAGAAAGAGACCCAGTACTTC.

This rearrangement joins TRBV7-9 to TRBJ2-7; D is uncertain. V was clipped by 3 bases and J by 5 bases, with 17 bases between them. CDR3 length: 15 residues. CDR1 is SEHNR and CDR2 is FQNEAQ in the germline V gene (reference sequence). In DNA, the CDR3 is TGTGCCAGCAGCTTTGTACCCGCAAATGGCCACGAGCAGTACTTC. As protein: CASSFVPANGHEQYF.

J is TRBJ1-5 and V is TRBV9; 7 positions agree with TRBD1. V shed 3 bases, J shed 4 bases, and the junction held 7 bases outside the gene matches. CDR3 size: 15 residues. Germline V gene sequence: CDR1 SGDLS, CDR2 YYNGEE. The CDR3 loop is CASSDAGGFNQPQHF. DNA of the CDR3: TGTGCCAGCAGCGATGCAGGGGGTTTTAATCAGCCCCAGCATTTT. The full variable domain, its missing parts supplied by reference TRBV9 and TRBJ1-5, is DSGVTQTPKHLITATGQRVTLRCSPRSGDLSVYWYQQSLDQGLQFLIQYYNGEERAKGNILERFSAQQFPDLHSELNLSSLELGDSALYFCASSDAGGFNQPQHFGDGTRLSIL.

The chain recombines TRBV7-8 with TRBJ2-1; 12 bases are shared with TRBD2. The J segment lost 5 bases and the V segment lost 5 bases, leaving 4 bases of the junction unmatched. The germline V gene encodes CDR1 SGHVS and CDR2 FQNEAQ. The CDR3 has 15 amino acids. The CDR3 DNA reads TGTGCCAGCAGCATCGGACTAGCGGGAAACAATGAGCAGTTCTTC. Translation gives CASSIGLAGNNEQFF.

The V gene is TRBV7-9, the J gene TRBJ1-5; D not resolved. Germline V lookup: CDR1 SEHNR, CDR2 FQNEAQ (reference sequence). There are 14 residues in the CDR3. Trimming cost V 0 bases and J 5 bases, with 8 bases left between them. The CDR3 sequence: CASSLALGDQPQHF. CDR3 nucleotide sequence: TGTGCCAGCAGCTTAGCGTTGGGAGATCAGCCCCAGCATTTT. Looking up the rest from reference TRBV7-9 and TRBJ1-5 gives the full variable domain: DTGVSQNPRHKITKRGQNVTFRCDPISEHNRLYWYRQTLGQGPEFLTYFQNEAQLEKSRLLSDRFSAERPKGSFSTLEIQRTEQGDSAMYLCASSLALGDQPQHFGDGTRLSIL.

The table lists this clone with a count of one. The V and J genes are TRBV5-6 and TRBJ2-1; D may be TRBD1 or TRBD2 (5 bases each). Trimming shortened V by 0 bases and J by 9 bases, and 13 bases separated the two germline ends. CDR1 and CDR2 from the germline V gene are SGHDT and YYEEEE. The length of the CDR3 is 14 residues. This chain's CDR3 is CASSLEHSGGEQFF. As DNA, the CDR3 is TGTGCCAGCAGCTTGGAGCACAGTGGGGGTGAGCAGTTCTTC.

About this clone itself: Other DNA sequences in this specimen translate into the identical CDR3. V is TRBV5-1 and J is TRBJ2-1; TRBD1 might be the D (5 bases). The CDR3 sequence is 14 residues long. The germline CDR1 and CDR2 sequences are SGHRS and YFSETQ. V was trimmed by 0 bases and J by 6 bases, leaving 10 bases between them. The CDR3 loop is CASSLGQGINEQFF. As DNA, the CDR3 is TGCGCCAGCAGCTTGGGTCAGGGAATCAATGAGCAGTTCTTC.

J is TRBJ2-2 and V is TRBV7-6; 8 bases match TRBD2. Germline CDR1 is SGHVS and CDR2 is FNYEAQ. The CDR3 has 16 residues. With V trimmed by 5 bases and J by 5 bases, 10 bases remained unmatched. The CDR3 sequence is CASSKRGLAHTGELFF. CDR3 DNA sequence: TGTGCCAGCAGCAAGCGGGGGCTAGCTCATACCGGGGAGCTGTTTTTT.

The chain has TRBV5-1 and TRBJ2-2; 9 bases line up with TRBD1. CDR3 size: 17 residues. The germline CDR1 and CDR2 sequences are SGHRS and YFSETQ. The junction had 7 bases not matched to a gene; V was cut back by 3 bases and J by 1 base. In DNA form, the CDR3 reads TGCGCCAGCAGCTGGAACCGGGACAGGGAGAACACCGGGGAGCTGTTTTTT. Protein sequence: CASSWNRDRENTGELFF.

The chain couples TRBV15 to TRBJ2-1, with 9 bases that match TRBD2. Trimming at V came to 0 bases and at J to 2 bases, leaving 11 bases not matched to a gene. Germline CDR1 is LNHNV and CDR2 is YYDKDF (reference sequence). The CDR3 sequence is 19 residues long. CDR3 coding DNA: TGTGCCACCAGCAGAGATCTTAGGGGGTTAGCGGGAGCCTACAATGAGCAGTTCTTC. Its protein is CATSRDLRGLAGAYNEQFF.

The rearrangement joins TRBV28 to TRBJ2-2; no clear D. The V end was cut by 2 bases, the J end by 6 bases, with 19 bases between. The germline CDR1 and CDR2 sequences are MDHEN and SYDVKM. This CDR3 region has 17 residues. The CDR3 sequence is CASSLGRRKIDAGELFF. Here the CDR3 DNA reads TGTGCCAGCAGTTTAGGGCGGCGGAAAATCGACGCCGGGGAGCTGTTTTTT.

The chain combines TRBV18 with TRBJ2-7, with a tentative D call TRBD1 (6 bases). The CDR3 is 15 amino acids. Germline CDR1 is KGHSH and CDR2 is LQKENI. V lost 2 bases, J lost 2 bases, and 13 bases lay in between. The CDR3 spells CASSPRETGTYEQYF. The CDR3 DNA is TGTGCCAGCTCACCAAGGGAGACAGGAACCTACGAGCAGTACTTC.

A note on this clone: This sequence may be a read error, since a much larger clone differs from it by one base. Written as DNA, the CDR3 is TGTGCCAGCAGCAGACAGGGGAACACCGGGGAGCTGTTTTTT. Translated, it gives CASSRQGNTGELFF. The J gene is TRBJ2-2, the V gene TRBV21-1; the D call in the table, TRBD1, was not verified against the DNA. TRBV21-1 is a pseudogene segment. This CDR3 is built from 14 residues.

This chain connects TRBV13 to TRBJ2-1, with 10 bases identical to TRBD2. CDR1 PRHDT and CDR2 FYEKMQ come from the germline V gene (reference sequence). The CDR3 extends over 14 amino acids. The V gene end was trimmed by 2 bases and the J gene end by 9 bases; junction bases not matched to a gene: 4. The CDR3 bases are TGTGCCAGCAGCTTATCGCTAGCGGGGGTTGAGCAGTTCTTC. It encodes CASSLSLAGVEQFF. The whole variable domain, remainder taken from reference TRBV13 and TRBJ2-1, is AAGVIQSPRHLIKEKRETATLKCYPIPRHDTVYWYQQGPGQDPQFLISFYEKMQSDKGSIPDRFSAQQFSDYHSELNMSSLELGDSALYFCASSLSLAGVEQFFGPGTRLTVL.

The CDR3 DNA follows: TGCGCCAGCAGCCACGAAGAGGGGCTACAGGGAAATGAGCAGTTCTTC. This codes for CASSHEEGLQGNEQFF. The chain links TRBV4-1 to TRBJ2-1; TRBD1 is a possible D gene (6 bases). Trimming took off 3 bases at V and 7 bases at J, with 19 bases between the two ends. The CDR3 extends over 16 amino acids. Per germline, CDR1 MGHRA and CDR2 YSYEKL.

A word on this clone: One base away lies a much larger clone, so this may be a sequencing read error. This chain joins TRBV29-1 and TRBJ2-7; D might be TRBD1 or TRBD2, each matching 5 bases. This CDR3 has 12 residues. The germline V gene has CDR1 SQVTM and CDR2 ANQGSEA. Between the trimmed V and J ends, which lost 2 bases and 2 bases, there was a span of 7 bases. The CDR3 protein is CSVEKGPYEQYF. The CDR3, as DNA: TGCAGCGTTGAAAAGGGACCCTACGAGCAGTACTTC.

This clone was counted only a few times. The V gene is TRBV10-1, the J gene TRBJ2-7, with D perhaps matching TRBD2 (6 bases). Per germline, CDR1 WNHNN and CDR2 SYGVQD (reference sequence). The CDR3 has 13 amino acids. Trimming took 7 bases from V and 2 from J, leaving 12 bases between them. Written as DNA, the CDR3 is TGCGCCAGCACCCGGGACTTTCCCTACGAGCAGTACTTC. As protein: CASTRDFPYEQYF.

CDR3 residues: CASSEVPFYEQYF. The CDR3 nucleotides are TGTGCCAGCAGTGAAGTCCCCTTCTACGAGCAGTACTTC. The chain recombines TRBV6-1 with TRBJ2-7; D not certain. Trimming removed 1 base from V and 3 bases from J, with 7 bases in between. Germline CDR1 and CDR2: MNHNS and SASEGT. The CDR3 runs to 13 residues.

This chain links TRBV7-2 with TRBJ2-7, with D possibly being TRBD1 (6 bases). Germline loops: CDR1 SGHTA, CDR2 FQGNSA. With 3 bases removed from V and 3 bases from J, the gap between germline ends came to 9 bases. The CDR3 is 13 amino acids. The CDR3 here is CASSLYRDYEQYF. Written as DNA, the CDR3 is TGTGCCAGCAGCTTGTACAGGGACTACGAGCAGTACTTC.

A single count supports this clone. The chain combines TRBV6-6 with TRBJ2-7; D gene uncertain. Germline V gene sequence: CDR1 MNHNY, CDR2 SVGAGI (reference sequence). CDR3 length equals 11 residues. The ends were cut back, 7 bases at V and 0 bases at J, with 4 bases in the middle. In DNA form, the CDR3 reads TGTGCCAGCAAAAACTCCTACGAGCAGTACTTC. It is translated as CASKNSYEQYF.